This is a list of T cell receptor beta chains from one sample in a study of T-cell memory formation after mild COVID-19. Using its own MiXCR run on the 5' RACE reads, TCRdb lists one record per CDR3 protein. The data show 200,000 to 250,000 distinct CDR3 sequences, 9.5% to 10% seen once. What was sequenced was PBMCs or a T cell subset sorted from them (not recorded which). These receptors were collected from a man younger than 30 who had mild COVID-19 (a few samples of this study predate the infection). Cell type and time point are not known. Each CDR3 is given with its conserved first and last residue. D genes are given only for firm matches. Only some rows state a clone size, as once, few, many or a class for expanded clones.

CDR3: CASNGAADTQYF; DNA: TGTGCCAGCAACGGCGCGGCAGATACGCAGTATTTT; D: .; J: TRBJ2-3; size: few; V: TRBV6-2/TRBV6-3
CDR3: CASSSENYGYTF; DNA: TGTGCCAGCAGTTCAGAAAACTATGGCTACACCTTC; D: .; J: TRBJ1-2; size: few; V: TRBV6-2/TRBV6-3
CDR3: CASSYYVSPNSPLHF; DNA: TGTGCCAGCAGTTACTATGTCAGTCCTAATTCACCCCTCCACTTT; D: .; J: TRBJ1-6; size: few; V: TRBV6-6
CDR3: CSATGQLNTEAFF; DNA: TGCAGTGCTACGGGACAGCTGAACACTGAAGCTTTCTTT; D: TRBD1; J: TRBJ1-1; size: few; V: TRBV20-1
CDR3: CSAHPGGAEEQYF; DNA: TGCAGTGCTCACCCGGGGGGCGCGGAGGAGCAGTACTTC; D: .; J: TRBJ2-7; size: many; V: TRBV20-1
CDR3: CASTPGGGKETQYF; DNA: TGTGCCAGCACGCCCGGCGGGGGGAAAGAGACCCAGTACTTC; D: TRBD2; J: TRBJ2-5; size: .; V: TRBV7-2
CDR3: CASTAGGMSDTQYF; DNA: TGTGCCAGCACAGCGGGGGGAATGTCAGATACGCAGTATTTT; D: TRBD2; J: TRBJ2-3; size: .; V: TRBV2
CDR3: CASSTQGGTEAFF; DNA: TGTGCCAGCAGCACTCAGGGGGGGACTGAAGCTTTCTTT; D: TRBD1; J: TRBJ1-1; size: many; V: TRBV7-3
CDR3: CASSPIMMGQAGELFF; DNA: TGTGCCAGCTCACCCATAATGATGGGGCAGGCCGGGGAGCTGTTTTTT; D: .; J: TRBJ2-2; size: few; V: TRBV18
CDR3: CASSPLTGRNYGYTF; DNA: TGTGCCAGCTCACCATTGACAGGGCGCAACTATGGCTACACCTTC; D: TRBD1; J: TRBJ1-2; size: .; V: TRBV18
CDR3: CASSIPDREVRGEQFF; DNA: TGTGCCAGCAGTATACCGGACAGGGAAGTACGGGGTGAGCAGTTCTTC; D: TRBD1; J: TRBJ2-1; size: .; V: TRBV5-6
CDR3: CASSLVGEETQYF; DNA: TGTGCCAGCAGCTTGGTAGGGGAAGAGACCCAGTACTTC; D: .; J: TRBJ2-5; size: many; V: TRBV5-1
CDR3: CASSRPVTGELFF; DNA: TGTGCCAGCAGTAGACCAGTCACCGGGGAGCTGTTTTTT; D: .; J: TRBJ2-2; size: .; V: TRBV6-2/TRBV6-3
CDR3: CASSQRGDNEQFF; DNA: TGCGCCAGCAGCCAAAGGGGAGACAATGAGCAGTTCTTC; D: .; J: TRBJ2-1; size: few; V: TRBV4-1
CDR3: CASRMTGRETQYF; DNA: TGTGCCAGCAGAATGACAGGGAGGGAGACCCAGTACTTC; D: .; J: TRBJ2-5; size: .; V: TRBV12-3/TRBV12-4
CDR3: CASSPVLVPGGTQCF; DNA: TGTGCCAGCAGCCCGGTTTTGGTCCCCGGAGGGACCCAGTGCTTC; D: .; J: TRBJ2-5; size: .; V: TRBV5-5
CDR3: CASSLAPPASGFGNEQYF; DNA: TGTGCCAGCAGCTTAGCCCCCCCCGCTAGCGGATTTGGCAACGAGCAGTACTTC; D: TRBD2; J: TRBJ2-7; size: .; V: TRBV7-2
CDR3: CASSLGDTNQPQHF; DNA: TGCGCCAGCAGCTTGGGGGACACTAATCAGCCCCAGCATTTT; D: .; J: TRBJ1-5; size: few; V: TRBV5-1
CDR3: CASTTGTMNTEAFF; DNA: TGTGCCAGCACCACAGGTACCATGAACACTGAAGCTTTCTTT; D: .; J: TRBJ1-1; size: .; V: TRBV5-4
CDR3: CASSQVPIRRTGELFF; DNA: TGTGCCAGCAGCCAAGTCCCAATTCGGAGGACCGGGGAGCTGTTTTTT; D: .; J: TRBJ2-2; size: .; V: TRBV3-1
CDR3: CAGAFGGGIRDTEAFF; DNA: TGTGCCGGGGCCTTTGGGGGGGGCATTAGGGACACTGAAGCTTTCTTT; D: .; J: TRBJ1-1; size: few; V: TRBV5-4
CDR3: CASSVEGLGGTQYF; DNA: TGTGCCAGCAGCGTAGAAGGGTTAGGGGGTACGCAGTATTTT; D: .; J: TRBJ2-3; size: few; V: TRBV9
CDR3: CSARPSGGNTGELFF; DNA: TGCAGTGCTAGGCCTAGCGGGGGGAACACCGGGGAGCTGTTTTTT; D: TRBD2; J: TRBJ2-2; size: few; V: TRBV20-1